The rows below give T cell receptor beta chains drawn from one sample of a study of T cells in Graves' hyperthyroidism and ophthalmopathy. In TCRdb, the multiplex PCR reads were re-called with MiXCR into one record per CDR3 protein. Of roughly 580,000 distinct CDR3 sequences in the sample, approximately 44% are singletons; the top ten hold nearly 8.5%. Sequenced material: peripheral blood or thyroid tissue (not recorded which). The receptor set was obtained from a woman aged 18-29 years with Graves' hyperthyroidism. CDR3s include the opening cysteine and the closing phenylalanine or tryptophan. The D gene is left open where the match is weak. Some rows have no size entry. The others give once, few or many, or a class for an expanded clone.

clone size: few; V gene: TRBV11-3; D gene: .; J gene: TRBJ2-5; CDR3 DNA: TGTGCCAGCAGTTTAGGGCACATGGAGACCCAGTACTTC; CDR3 protein: CASSLGHMETQYF
clone size: many; V gene: TRBV7-9; D gene: .; J gene: TRBJ2-7; CDR3 DNA: TGTGCCAGCAGCTCTTCGGGCGAGCAGTACTTC; CDR3 protein: CASSSSGEQYF
clone size: .; V gene: TRBV2; D gene: .; J gene: TRBJ2-7; CDR3 DNA: TGTGCCAGCGGGACGGCTTACGAGCAGTACTTC; CDR3 protein: CASGTAYEQYF
clone size: .; V gene: TRBV24-1; D gene: .; J gene: TRBJ1-4; CDR3 DNA: TGTGCCACCAGCCCCGGGGGCGAAAAACTGTTTTTT; CDR3 protein: CATSPGGEKLFF
clone size: .; V gene: TRBV25-1; D gene: .; J gene: TRBJ1-5; CDR3 DNA: TGTGCCAGCAGTTACACTACAGGGTCGGATCAGCCCCAGCATTTT; CDR3 protein: CASSYTTGSDQPQHF
clone size: few; V gene: TRBV7-8; D gene: .; J gene: TRBJ1-1; CDR3 DNA: TGTGCCAGCAGCTCGTCCCGGACGGTGAACACTGAAGCTTTCTTT; CDR3 protein: CASSSSRTVNTEAFF
clone size: .; V gene: TRBV29-1; D gene: .; J gene: TRBJ1-2; CDR3 DNA: TGCAGTCCGAGGGTCGACTATGGCTACACCTTC; CDR3 protein: CSPRVDYGYTF
clone size: few; V gene: TRBV7-9; D gene: TRBD2; J gene: TRBJ2-5; CDR3 DNA: TGTGCCAGCAGCCCCACCAACATGAGGACTAGCGGGAGAAGAGAGACCCAGTACTTC; CDR3 protein: CASSPTNMRTSGRRETQYF
clone size: .; V gene: TRBV20-1; D gene: .; J gene: TRBJ2-7; CDR3 DNA: TGCAGTGCTAGAGATTGGGGCAGGGCCCACGAGCAGTACTTC; CDR3 protein: CSARDWGRAHEQYF
clone size: few; V gene: TRBV20-1; D gene: .; J gene: TRBJ2-5; CDR3 DNA: TGCAGTGCTAGATTGGATGGGGGGTCGGAGACCCAGTACTTC; CDR3 protein: CSARLDGGSETQYF
clone size: .; V gene: TRBV20-1; D gene: .; J gene: TRBJ1-2; CDR3 DNA: TGCAGTGCTGACCTAGGGTCCTCCAGCCACTATGGCTACACCTTC; CDR3 protein: CSADLGSSSHYGYTF
clone size: many; V gene: TRBV29-1; D gene: TRBD1; J gene: TRBJ2-7; CDR3 DNA: TGCAGCGTTGCCTCCGGGACAGGGGGCGACGAGCAGTACTTC; CDR3 protein: CSVASGTGGDEQYF
clone size: .; V gene: TRBV19; D gene: .; J gene: TRBJ1-3; CDR3 DNA: TGTGCCAGTACCGAGGGAGAAGCTGGAAACACCATATATTTT; CDR3 protein: CASTEGEAGNTIYF
clone size: few; V gene: TRBV5-1; D gene: .; J gene: TRBJ2-7; CDR3 DNA: TGCGCCAGCAGCTACAGAAATCCAGCCTACGAGCAGTACTTC; CDR3 protein: CASSYRNPAYEQYF
clone size: .; V gene: TRBV7-8; D gene: .; J gene: TRBJ2-7; CDR3 DNA: TGTGCCAGCACCGACATGGGGCGGGCGGCGGGAGAGCAGTACTTC; CDR3 protein: CASTDMGRAAGEQYF
clone size: .; V gene: TRBV2; D gene: .; J gene: TRBJ1-2; CDR3 DNA: TGTGCCAGCAGTTATTTGAACAGCCCTAACTATGGCTACACCTTC; CDR3 protein: CASSYLNSPNYGYTF
clone size: few; V gene: TRBV9; D gene: .; J gene: TRBJ2-7; CDR3 DNA: TGTGCCAGCAGCGTCCAGGGAAGTGACGAGCAGTACTTC; CDR3 protein: CASSVQGSDEQYF
clone size: .; V gene: TRBV7-3; D gene: TRBD1; J gene: TRBJ2-7; CDR3 DNA: TGTGCCATCAGTATGACAGGGAAGGAAGGCTACGAGCAGTACTTC; CDR3 protein: CAISMTGKEGYEQYF
clone size: many; V gene: TRBV24-1; D gene: TRBD2; J gene: TRBJ2-2; CDR3 DNA: TGTGCCACCAGTGACAGACTAGCGGGAGTAACCGGGGAGCTGTTTTTT; CDR3 protein: CATSDRLAGVTGELFF
clone size: .; V gene: TRBV20-1; D gene: .; J gene: TRBJ1-5; CDR3 DNA: TGCAGTGCTAGAGATAGGGAGCCTCAGCCCCAGCATTTT; CDR3 protein: CSARDREPQPQHF
clone size: .; V gene: TRBV6-4; D gene: .; J gene: TRBJ1-5; CDR3 DNA: TGTGCCAGCAGCGACAGCCGGCGCAACCTTAATCAGCCCCAGCATTTT; CDR3 protein: CASSDSRRNLNQPQHF
clone size: many; V gene: TRBV7-9; D gene: .; J gene: TRBJ1-1; CDR3 DNA: TGTGCCAGCAGTTCGTACAGGGAGAACACTGAAGCTTTCTTT; CDR3 protein: CASSSYRENTEAFF
clone size: .; V gene: TRBV10-3; D gene: .; J gene: TRBJ1-1; CDR3 DNA: TGTGCCATCAGTGAACGAGGGCCTTACACTGAAGCTTTCTTT; CDR3 protein: CAISERGPYTEAFF
clone size: many; V gene: TRBV7-9; D gene: .; J gene: TRBJ2-7; CDR3 DNA: TGTGCCAGCAGCTCCGTCTTAGGGTTCAACGAGCAGTACTTC; CDR3 protein: CASSSVLGFNEQYF
clone size: few; V gene: TRBV25-1; D gene: .; J gene: TRBJ2-5; CDR3 DNA: TGTGCTTGGATGTCGGATCAAGAGACCCAGTACTTC; CDR3 protein: CAWMSDQETQYF
clone size: many; V gene: TRBV7-8; D gene: .; J gene: TRBJ1-6; CDR3 DNA: TGTGCCAGCAGCCCAATATCCGGGGGGGAATCACCCCTCCACTTT; CDR3 protein: CASSPISGGESPLHF
clone size: .; V gene: TRBV2; D gene: .; J gene: TRBJ1-5; CDR3 DNA: TGTGCCAGCAGTCAGGCTGCTGGCAATCAGCCCCAGCATTTT; CDR3 protein: CASSQAAGNQPQHF
clone size: few; V gene: TRBV20-1; D gene: TRBD1; J gene: TRBJ2-7; CDR3 DNA: TGCAGTGCCCCCGTAGGGACAGGACTCGACGAGCAGTACTTC; CDR3 protein: CSAPVGTGLDEQYF
clone size: .; V gene: TRBV20-1; D gene: .; J gene: TRBJ1-5; CDR3 DNA: TGCAGTGCCAGCAGCCAAGACAGTCAGCCCCAGCATTTT; CDR3 protein: CSASSQDSQPQHF
clone size: .; V gene: TRBV7-3; D gene: .; J gene: TRBJ2-7; CDR3 DNA: TGTGCCAGCAGCTTAAGGCACCCCAACGAGCAGTACTTC; CDR3 protein: CASSLRHPNEQYF
clone size: .; V gene: TRBV2; D gene: .; J gene: TRBJ1-2; CDR3 DNA: TGTGCCAGCAGTGAAGTGGAGCTACATGGCTACACCTTC; CDR3 protein: CASSEVELHGYTF
clone size: .; V gene: TRBV7-2; D gene: TRBD1; J gene: TRBJ1-2; CDR3 DNA: TGTGCCAGCAGCTTAGTCGGGACAGGGGGCTGCGGCTACACCTTC; CDR3 protein: CASSLVGTGGCGYTF
clone size: few; V gene: TRBV24-1; D gene: TRBD1; J gene: TRBJ2-2; CDR3 DNA: TGTGCCACCAGTGAGGGACAGGGGGCTCTCTACACCGGGGAGCTGTTTTTT; CDR3 protein: CATSEGQGALYTGELFF
clone size: .; V gene: TRBV5-1; D gene: .; J gene: TRBJ1-5; CDR3 DNA: TGTGCCAGCAGTTTCGGATCCCGGTTAAATCAGCCCCAGCATTTT; CDR3 protein: CASSFGSRLNQPQHF
clone size: .; V gene: TRBV7-8; D gene: .; J gene: TRBJ1-5; CDR3 DNA: TGTGCCAGCAGCCAAGAGCAGGGCTATAGCAATCAGCCCCAGCATTTT; CDR3 protein: CASSQEQGYSNQPQHF
clone size: .; V gene: TRBV15; D gene: TRBD1; J gene: TRBJ1-3; CDR3 DNA: TGTGCCACCAGCCGAAGGACAGGGGGAAACACCATATATTTT; CDR3 protein: CATSRRTGGNTIYF
clone size: .; V gene: TRBV24-1; D gene: TRBD1; J gene: TRBJ2-5; CDR3 DNA: TGTGCCACCAGTGATTCATCCGTCGGGACAGGGTACGAGACCCAGTACTTC; CDR3 protein: CATSDSSVGTGYETQYF
clone size: .; V gene: TRBV2; D gene: .; J gene: TRBJ2-7; CDR3 DNA: TGTGCCAGCAGTTACTTGACAGGCGGATCCTACGAGCAGTACTTC; CDR3 protein: CASSYLTGGSYEQYF
clone size: .; V gene: TRBV24-1; D gene: .; J gene: TRBJ1-1; CDR3 DNA: TGTGCCACCAGTTACGAGGGGTACACTGAAGCTTTCTTT; CDR3 protein: CATSYEGYTEAFF
clone size: few; V gene: TRBV9; D gene: .; J gene: TRBJ1-2; CDR3 DNA: TGTGCCAGCAGCGCGGGGCCGGGGAACTATGGCTACACCTTC; CDR3 protein: CASSAGPGNYGYTF
clone size: many; V gene: TRBV24-1; D gene: .; J gene: TRBJ1-2; CDR3 DNA: TGTGCCACCAGTGGAACAGAGAACTATGGCTACACCTTC; CDR3 protein: CATSGTENYGYTF
clone size: .; V gene: TRBV5-6; D gene: TRBD1; J gene: TRBJ1-6; CDR3 DNA: TGTGCCAGCAGCCGAGCTCTGCAGGGGGCCTCCTATAATTCACCCCTCCACTTT; CDR3 protein: CASSRALQGASYNSPLHF
clone size: .; V gene: TRBV7-2; D gene: TRBD2; J gene: TRBJ2-7; CDR3 DNA: TGTGCCAGCAGCCCATCCGGGGGAGGGCCCCACGAGCAGTACTTC; CDR3 protein: CASSPSGGGPHEQYF
clone size: .; V gene: TRBV7-3; D gene: TRBD2; J gene: TRBJ2-5; CDR3 DNA: TGTGCCGGCAGCTCGGGACTAGCGGGAGGGTCGGAGACCCAGTACTTC; CDR3 protein: CAGSSGLAGGSETQYF
clone size: .; V gene: TRBV15; D gene: .; J gene: TRBJ2-3; CDR3 DNA: TGTGCCACCAGCAGGGACAGCGGAAGCACAGATACGCAGTATTTT; CDR3 protein: CATSRDSGSTDTQYF
clone size: .; V gene: TRBV25-1; D gene: TRBD2; J gene: TRBJ2-7; CDR3 DNA: TGTGTCAGCAGTGAAGGGGCTAGCGGGAGCTCCTACGAGCAGTACTTC; CDR3 protein: CVSSEGASGSSYEQYF
clone size: few; V gene: TRBV7-9; D gene: .; J gene: TRBJ1-3; CDR3 DNA: TGTGCCAGCAGCCAGCAATCAGGAAACACCATATATTTT; CDR3 protein: CASSQQSGNTIYF
clone size: few; V gene: TRBV19; D gene: TRBD2; J gene: TRBJ2-2; CDR3 DNA: TGTGCCAGCAGCGTTAGCGGGAGGGTAAACACCGGGGAGCTGTTTTTT; CDR3 protein: CASSVSGRVNTGELFF
clone size: .; V gene: TRBV20-1; D gene: .; J gene: TRBJ1-1; CDR3 DNA: TGCAGTGCTATAGGCCGGAAAAACACTGAAGCTTTCTTT; CDR3 protein: CSAIGRKNTEAFF
clone size: many; V gene: TRBV10-1; D gene: TRBD1; J gene: TRBJ1-1; CDR3 DNA: TGCGCCAGCAGAGGACAGGGGAGCACTGAAGCTTTCTTT; CDR3 protein: CASRGQGSTEAFF
clone size: many; V gene: TRBV7-6; D gene: .; J gene: TRBJ1-2; CDR3 DNA: TGTGCCAGCAGCTTAGCAGGGGGCTATGGCTACACCTTC; CDR3 protein: CASSLAGGYGYTF
clone size: .; V gene: TRBV10-3; D gene: TRBD1; J gene: TRBJ2-7; CDR3 DNA: TGTGCCATCAGTGACACCGGGACAGGGGGCGGCGAGCAGTACTTC; CDR3 protein: CAISDTGTGGGEQYF
clone size: many; V gene: TRBV29-1; D gene: .; J gene: TRBJ2-6; CDR3 DNA: TGCAGCGTTGAGGGGCCCTCTGGGGCCAACGTCCTGACTTTC; CDR3 protein: CSVEGPSGANVLTF
clone size: many; V gene: TRBV15; D gene: TRBD1; J gene: TRBJ1-1; CDR3 DNA: TGTGCCACCGAAAAGGGACAGGGGGCGAGTACTGAAGCTTTCTTT; CDR3 protein: CATEKGQGASTEAFF
clone size: .; V gene: TRBV10-3; D gene: .; J gene: TRBJ2-5; CDR3 DNA: TGTGCCAGCAGTGAAACGGGCAGTCCCGAGACCCAGTACTTC; CDR3 protein: CASSETGSPETQYF
clone size: .; V gene: TRBV7-2; D gene: .; J gene: TRBJ1-1; CDR3 DNA: TGTGCCAGCAGCTTAGAGGGCTGGGCCACTGAAGCTTTCTTT; CDR3 protein: CASSLEGWATEAFF
clone size: many; V gene: TRBV5-1; D gene: TRBD1; J gene: TRBJ1-1; CDR3 DNA: TGCGCCAGCAGCTTGAGGGGACAGGAGAACACTGAAGCTTTCTTT; CDR3 protein: CASSLRGQENTEAFF
clone size: .; V gene: TRBV20-1; D gene: TRBD2; J gene: TRBJ2-2; CDR3 DNA: TGCAGTGCTAGAGATAGCGGGAGAAACACCGGGGAGCTGTTTTTT; CDR3 protein: CSARDSGRNTGELFF
clone size: .; V gene: TRBV2; D gene: .; J gene: TRBJ1-1; CDR3 DNA: TGTGCCAGCAGTGAGGTAGACCGCGCTTTCTTT; CDR3 protein: CASSEVDRAFF